This passage covers 14 T cell receptor beta chains from one sample sequenced in a study of shared clonotypes between healthy human individuals (dated by TCRdb to the early 2020s). Library prep was done by the immunoSEQ multiplex PCR assay. TCRdb stores this immuneACCESS table with in-frame sequences only. Part of the clones is absent; in the studies checked, under half of the shortfall reflects unresolved V genes, and no reason is known for the rest. This sample lists about 2.4 million clones; roughly 93% were detected once. The ten largest make up about 0.39% of the sample. Sequencing was done on a sample of naive CD4+ T cells from PBMCs. The intended sense of this specimen's cell subset or site label: CD45RA+ positively selected. These receptors were obtained from a man aged 18 to 29 in good health. Some clones in this sample may be carry-over from other donors' samples.

This clone was detected once. At the DNA level, this CDR3 is encoded by other sequences in the same sample as well. The chain joins TRBV14 to TRBJ2-2; tentatively, D is TRBD1 (6 bases). The germline V and J ends were trimmed by 4 bases and 1 base, with 7 bases remaining between them. CDR3 length equals 14 residues. Germline V gene data show CDR1 as SGHDN and CDR2 as FVKESK. CDR3 nucleotides: TGTGCCAGCAGCCGACAGGTGAACACCGGGGAGCTGTTTTTT. Its translation: CASSRQVNTGELFF.

This clone was detected once. The J gene is TRBJ2-7, the V gene TRBV19; no firm D call. Germline loops: CDR1 LNHDA, CDR2 SQIVND (reference sequence). Trimming shortened V by 3 bases and J by 0 bases, and 15 bases separated the two germline ends. The CDR3 length is 16 residues. This chain's CDR3 is CASSIIDTRYSYEQYF. The CDR3 DNA follows: TGTGCCAGTAGTATTATAGACACTCGCTACTCCTACGAGCAGTACTTC.

The chain employs TRBV11-2 and TRBJ1-5; D might be TRBD1 (5 bases). V was trimmed by 7 bases and J by 3 bases, leaving 25 bases between them. Germline values: CDR1 SGHAT, CDR2 FQNNGV. The CDR3 spans 18 residues. CDR3 sequence reads: CASTPSTAGQGLNQPQHF. CDR3 DNA: TGTGCCAGCACCCCGTCTACCGCCGGGCAGGGCCTCAATCAGCCCCAGCATTTT. The full variable domain, its missing parts supplied by reference TRBV11-2 and TRBJ1-5, is EAGVAQSPRYKIIEKRQSVAFWCNPISGHATLYWYQQILGQGPKLLIQFQNNGVVDDSQLPKDRFSAERLKGVDSTLKIQPAKLEDSAVYLCASTPSTAGQGLNQPQHFGDGTRLSIL.

The chain recombines TRBV4-2 with TRBJ1-5; perhaps TRBD1 as D (6 bases). V lost 4 bases and J lost 2, with 24 bases in between. This CDR3 is built from 19 residues. Germline CDR1 LGHNA, CDR2 YNFKEQ. Here the CDR3 reads CASSPMTDSKGVGNQPQHF. The CDR3 nucleotides read TGTGCCAGCAGCCCAATGACAGATTCAAAGGGGGTCGGCAATCAGCCCCAGCATTTT.

The genes are TRBV18 and TRBJ2-7; no reliable D call. Germline loops: CDR1 KGHSH, CDR2 LQKENI. This CDR3 region has 14 residues. V was trimmed by 4 bases and J by 3 bases, leaving 13 bases between them. The CDR3 region is CASSLDLTGYEQYF. In DNA form, the CDR3 reads TGTGCCAGCTCACTCGATCTCACTGGCTACGAGCAGTACTTC.

The chain carries TRBV7-9 and TRBJ1-3; D is unclear. Germline-derived CDR1 and CDR2 are SEHNR and FQNEAQ (reference sequence). Trimming took 3 bases from V and 1 from J, leaving 16 bases between them. The CDR3 has 17 residues. The CDR3 nucleotides are TGTGCCAGCAGCTTGGTGACCGGGTCTCGGTCTGGAAACACCATATATTTT. It translates to CASSLVTGSRSGNTIYF. Looking up the rest from reference TRBV7-9 and TRBJ1-3 gives the full variable domain: DTGVSQNPRHKITKRGQNVTFRCDPISEHNRLYWYRQTLGQGPEFLTYFQNEAQLEKSRLLSDRFSAERPKGSFSTLEIQRTEQGDSAMYLCASSLVTGSRSGNTIYFGEGSWLTVV.

V is TRBV5-1 and J is TRBJ2-5, with TRBD2 matching over 11 bases. The CDR3 contains 14 residues. Germline V gene lookup returns CDR1 SGHRS and CDR2 YFSETQ. Germline trimming cut 3 bases from V and 5 bases from J; bases unmatched to any gene: 3. CDR3 bases: TGCGCCAGCAGCTATGGGACTAGCGGCGAGACCCAGTACTTC. As protein: CASSYGTSGETQYF.

The chain uses TRBV10-2 and TRBJ1-5; 10 bases line up with TRBD1. The CDR3 sequence is 15 residues long. V was pared by 1 base and J by 7 bases, with 4 bases of the junction left unmatched. Germline CDR1 reads WSHSY; CDR2 reads SAAADI. The CDR3 sequence: CASSEWDRGRQPQHF. The CDR3 DNA follows: TGCGCCAGCAGTGAGTGGGACAGGGGAAGACAGCCCCAGCATTTT.

V and J are TRBV6-1 and TRBJ2-7, with D maybe TRBD1 (5 bases). CDR1 is MNHNS, CDR2 SASEGT, per germline. The CDR3 sequence is 14 residues long. The V and J ends lost 6 bases and 3 bases respectively, with 15 bases between them. CDR3 protein: CASRSRGLGYEQYF. The DNA for the CDR3 is TGTGCCAGCAGGTCAAGGGGTTTGGGCTACGAGCAGTACTTC.

This sequence joins TRBV5-1 and TRBJ1-4, with 7 bases that match TRBD1. Germline loops: CDR1 SGHRS, CDR2 YFSETQ. The CDR3 loop spans 18 amino acids. Trimming at V came to 4 bases and at J to 0 bases, leaving 12 bases not matched to a gene. CDR3 protein: CASSRNPGQFATNEKLFF. The CDR3 nucleotides are TGCGCCAGCAGCCGCAACCCGGGACAGTTTGCAACTAATGAAAAACTGTTTTTT. Full variable domain (outside the CDR3, taken from reference TRBV5-1 and TRBJ1-4): KAGVTQTPRYLIKTRGQQVTLSCSPISGHRSVSWYQQTPGQGLQFLFEYFSETQRNKGNFPGRFSGRQFSNSRSEMNVSTLELGDSALYLCASSRNPGQFATNEKLFFGSGTQLSVL.

This chain links TRBV28 with TRBJ1-3; D uncertain. The CDR3 runs 17 residues. CDR1 and CDR2 (germline): MDHEN, SYDVKM. V was cut by 3 bases and J by 2 bases, with 17 bases left in between. Here the CDR3 DNA reads TGTGCCAGCAGTTTGCCCCGGGCGCTAATGACTGGAAACACCATATATTTT. Protein: CASSLPRALMTGNTIYF.

This clone was seen only once. Other DNA sequences in the same sample also yield this CDR3. The rearrangement uses TRBV27 and TRBJ2-7, with a tentative D call TRBD1 (6 bases). The germline CDR1 and CDR2 sequences are MNHEY and SMNVEV (reference sequence). The CDR3 is 12 residues long. With 2 bases removed from V and 4 bases from J, the gap between germline ends came to 6 bases. The CDR3 sequence: CASSLRGYEQYF. CDR3 in DNA: TGTGCCAGCAGTTTAAGGGGGTACGAGCAGTACTTC.

With respect to this clone: This same CDR3 is encoded by further DNA sequences in the sample. CDR3 in amino acids: CASSLQGGNQPQHF. CDR3 nucleotides: TGCGCCAGCAGCTTGCAGGGAGGCAATCAGCCCCAGCATTTT. The chain links TRBV5-1 to TRBJ1-5, with D possibly TRBD1 on 5 matching bases. CDR1 and CDR2 from the germline V gene are SGHRS and YFSETQ. This CDR3 comprises 14 residues. With 1 base removed from V and 2 bases from J, the gap between germline ends came to 7 bases.

The chain employs TRBV18 and TRBJ2-7; TRBD2 matches 13 bases. CDR1 and CDR2 (germline): KGHSH, LQKENI. The CDR3 is 16 amino acids. The V segment lost 4 bases and the J segment 3 bases; nucleotides outside the gene matches: 6. CDR3 in amino acids: CASSQRLAGGDYEQYF. CDR3 nucleotide sequence: TGTGCCAGCTCACAGAGACTAGCGGGAGGTGACTACGAGCAGTACTTC.